The sample holds a few counts of the clone carrying this T cell receptor (beta chain). The target antigen is unknown. The data belong to a study of spatial heterogeneity in lung cancer. Notes on the study in general: In blood, ubiquitous expanded tumor TCRs appeared more at resection than follow-up.

The V and J ends lost 3 bases and 3 bases respectively, with 18 bases between them. The CDR3 is made up of 17 amino acids. The time point is: sample taken at primary tumor resection. TCRdb independently ran MiXCR on the 5' RACE reads; one entry per CDR3 protein. The table shows about 22,000 distinct CDR3 sequences, with 4.5% to 7% occurring only once. This receptor was obtained from a male donor with early-stage non-small cell lung cancer. This sample comprised PBMCs, obtained at surgery. The chain joins TRBV12-3 or TRBV12-4 to TRBJ1-5; D is possibly TRBD1 (5 bases). In DNA form, the CDR3 reads TGTGCCAGCAGTTTTGCTGGGGCCCCAAGCTACAATCAGCCCCAGCATTTT. Residues: CASSFAGAPSYNQPQHF.